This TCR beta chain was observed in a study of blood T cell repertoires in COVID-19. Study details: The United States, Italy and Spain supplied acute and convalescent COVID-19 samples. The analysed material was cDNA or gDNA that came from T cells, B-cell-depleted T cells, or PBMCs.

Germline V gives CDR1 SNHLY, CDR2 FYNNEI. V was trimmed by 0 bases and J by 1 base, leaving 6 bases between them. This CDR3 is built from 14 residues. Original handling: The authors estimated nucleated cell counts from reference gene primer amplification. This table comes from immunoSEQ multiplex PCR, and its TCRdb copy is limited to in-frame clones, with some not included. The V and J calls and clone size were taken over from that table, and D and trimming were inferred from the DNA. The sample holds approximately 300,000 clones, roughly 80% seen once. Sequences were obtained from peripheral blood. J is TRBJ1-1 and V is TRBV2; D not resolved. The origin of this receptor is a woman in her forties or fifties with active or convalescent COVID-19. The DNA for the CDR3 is TGTGCCAGCAGTGAAGCGTTCCGGAACACTGAAGCTTTCTTT. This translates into CASSEAFRNTEAFF.